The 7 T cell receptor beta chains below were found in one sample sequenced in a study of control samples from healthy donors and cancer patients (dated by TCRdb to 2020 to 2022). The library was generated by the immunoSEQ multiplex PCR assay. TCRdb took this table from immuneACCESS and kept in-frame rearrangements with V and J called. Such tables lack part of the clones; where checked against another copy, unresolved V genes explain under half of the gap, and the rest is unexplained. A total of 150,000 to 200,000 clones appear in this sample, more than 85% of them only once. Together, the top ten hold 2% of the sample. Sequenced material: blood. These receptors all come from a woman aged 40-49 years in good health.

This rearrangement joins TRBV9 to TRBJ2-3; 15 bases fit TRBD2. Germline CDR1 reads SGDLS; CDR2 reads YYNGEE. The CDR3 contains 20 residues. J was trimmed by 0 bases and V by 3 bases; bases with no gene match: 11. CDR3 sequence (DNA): TGTGCCAGCAGCGCCCTCGGACTAGCGGGGGGGTCCAAAAGCACAGATACGCAGTATTTT. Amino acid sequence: CASSALGLAGGSKSTDTQYF.

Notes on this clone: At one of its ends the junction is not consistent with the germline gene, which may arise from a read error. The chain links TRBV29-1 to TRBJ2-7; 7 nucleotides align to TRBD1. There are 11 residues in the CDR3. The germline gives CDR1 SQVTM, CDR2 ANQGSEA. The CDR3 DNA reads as TGCAGCGTTGCCCATTTGGGGACAGTGGACTTC. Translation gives CSVAHLGTVDF.

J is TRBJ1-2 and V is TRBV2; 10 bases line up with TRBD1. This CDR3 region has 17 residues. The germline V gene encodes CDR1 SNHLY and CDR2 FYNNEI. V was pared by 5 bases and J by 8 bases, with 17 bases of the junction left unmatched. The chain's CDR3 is CASSFGTGATFPEGYTF. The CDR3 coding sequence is TGTGCCAGCAGTTTTGGGACAGGGGCCACCTTCCCAGAGGGCTACACCTTC.

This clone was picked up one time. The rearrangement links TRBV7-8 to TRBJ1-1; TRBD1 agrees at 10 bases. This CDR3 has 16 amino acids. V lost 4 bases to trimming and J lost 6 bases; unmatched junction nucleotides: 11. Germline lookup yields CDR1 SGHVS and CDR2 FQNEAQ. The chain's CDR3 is CASSSSGTGVFAEAFF. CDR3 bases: TGTGCCAGCAGCTCCTCCGGGACAGGGGTGTTCGCTGAAGCTTTCTTT.

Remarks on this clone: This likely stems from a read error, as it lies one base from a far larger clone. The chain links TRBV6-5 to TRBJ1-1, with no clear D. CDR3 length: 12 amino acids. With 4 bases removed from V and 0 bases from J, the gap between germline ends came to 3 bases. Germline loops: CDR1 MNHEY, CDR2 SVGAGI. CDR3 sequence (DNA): TGTGCCAGCAGTTCCATGAACACTGAAGCTTTCTTT. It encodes CASSSMNTEAFF.

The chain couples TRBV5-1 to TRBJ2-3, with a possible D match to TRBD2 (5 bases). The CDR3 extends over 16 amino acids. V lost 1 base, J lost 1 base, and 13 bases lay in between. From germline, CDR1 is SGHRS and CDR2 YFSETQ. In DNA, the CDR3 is TGCGCCAGCAGCTTGCGAGGGTTTGAGGGCACAGATACGCAGTATTTT. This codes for CASSLRGFEGTDTQYF. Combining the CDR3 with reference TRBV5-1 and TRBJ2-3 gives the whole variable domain KAGVTQTPRYLIKTRGQQVTLSCSPISGHRSVSWYQQTPGQGLQFLFEYFSETQRNKGNFPGRFSGRQFSNSRSEMNVSTLELGDSALYLCASSLRGFEGTDTQYFGPGTRLTVL.

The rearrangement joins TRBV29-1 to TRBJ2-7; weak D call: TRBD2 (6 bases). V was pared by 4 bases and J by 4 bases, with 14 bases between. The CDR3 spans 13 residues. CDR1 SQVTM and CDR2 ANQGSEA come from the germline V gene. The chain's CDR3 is CSVGGGERYEQYF. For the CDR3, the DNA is TGCAGCGTTGGAGGAGGGGAACGGTACGAGCAGTACTTC.